These T cell receptor beta chains were read from a single sample in a study of cytomegalovirus exposure and HLA in healthy donors. Profiled with immunoSEQ multiplex PCR; TCRdb holds only in-frame clones, not every one. The data contain about 56,000 clones, 93% of them singletons. Specimen: PBMCs. These receptor sequences come from a woman aged 18 to 35 in good health and CMV-seropositive. CDR3s include the opening cysteine and the closing phenylalanine or tryptophan. A D gene is named only where the DNA matches it firmly. Size is omitted from some rows. Given values are once, few, many or a class for expanded clones.

v_call	clone_size	j_call	d_call	cdr3_aa	cdr3_nt
TRBV2	-	TRBJ2-5	TRBD1	CATHRDRQETQYF	TGTGCCACGCACCGGGACAGACAAGAGACCCAGTACTTC
TRBV19	-	TRBJ1-1	-	CASSQGINTEAFF	TGTGCCAGTAGTCAGGGGATTAACACTGAAGCTTTCTTT
TRBV28	-	TRBJ1-5	TRBD1	CASTHPGQGRVYSNQPQHF	TGTGCCAGCACCCATCCGGGACAGGGGAGAGTATATAGCAATCAGCCCCAGCATTTT
TRBV28	few	TRBJ2-7	-	CASSRRTNRDEQYF	TGTGCCAGCAGTCGACGGACCAACAGGGACGAGCAGTACTTC
TRBV29-1	-	TRBJ1-6	-	CSVDTGNNSPLHF	TGCAGCGTTGATACAGGCAATAATTCACCCCTCCACTTT
TRBV19	-	TRBJ1-2	-	CASSMGQPTNYGYTF	TGTGCCAGTAGTATGGGACAACCGACTAACTATGGCTACACCTTC
TRBV5-1	-	TRBJ2-7	TRBD1	CASSFIDGTAQYF	TGCGCCAGCAGCTTTATTGACGGGACAGCCCAGTACTTC
TRBV7-7	-	TRBJ2-5	-	CASSLRVGGQETQYF	TGTGCCAGCAGCCTGAGGGTAGGGGGTCAAGAGACCCAGTACTTC
TRBV15	-	TRBJ2-7	-	CATTGTDTYEQYF	TGTGCCACCACCGGGACTGACACCTACGAGCAGTACTTC
TRBV28	once	TRBJ1-3	-	CASSFPTGTGNTIYF	TGTGCCAGCAGTTTCCCAACAGGGACTGGAAACACCATATATTTT
TRBV6-1	-	TRBJ1-2	-	CASSEGLAYGYTF	TGTGCCAGCAGTGAAGGTTTGGCCTATGGCTACACCTTC
TRBV7-9	once	TRBJ1-2	-	CASSLNRRGYGYTF	TGTGCCAGCAGCCTTAACAGACGGGGCTATGGCTACACCTTC
TRBV2	-	TRBJ1-6	TRBD1	CASSEFEGAVNSPLHF	TGTGCCAGCAGTGAATTCGAGGGGGCAGTCAATTCACCCCTCCACTTT
TRBV18	-	TRBJ1-3	-	CASSRIAGEHTIYF	TGTGCCAGCTCACGAATTGCAGGGGAACACACCATATATTTT
TRBV6-6	-	TRBJ2-5	TRBD2	CASSYGGRVRETQYF	TGTGCCAGCAGTTATGGGGGGAGGGTTCGGGAGACCCAGTACTTC
TRBV4-3	-	TRBJ1-2	-	CASSQDWPRRVDGYTF	TGCGCCAGCAGCCAAGATTGGCCGAGGCGTGTGGATGGCTACACCTTC
TRBV27	-	TRBJ2-7	TRBD2	CASSYSGGLAYEQYF	TGTGCCAGCAGTTACTCGGGGGGGCTAGCCTACGAGCAGTACTTC
TRBV5-1	-	TRBJ1-1	TRBD1	CASSRILLIRGRVGTEAFF	TGCGCCAGCAGCCGGATCCTACTGATCAGGGGGCGCGTAGGTACTGAAGCTTTCTTT
TRBV6-6	-	TRBJ2-1	-	CASSYGGAPYNEQFF	TGTGCCAGCAGTTACGGGGGGGCCCCATACAATGAGCAGTTCTTC
TRBV2	-	TRBJ1-5	TRBD1	CASSPPGQGNQPQHF	TGTGCCAGCAGTCCACCGGGACAGGGCAATCAGCCCCAGCATTTT
TRBV5-1	-	TRBJ1-2	-	CASSLADRSSQGYGYTF	TGCGCCAGCAGCTTGGCCGACCGGTCGTCTCAGGGCTATGGCTACACCTTC
TRBV4-1	-	TRBJ2-4	TRBD2	CASQSSDGLAGARGGNIQYF	TGCGCCAGCCAGTCCAGCGACGGACTAGCGGGGGCCCGGGGGGGAAACATTCAGTACTTC
TRBV27	many	TRBJ1-6	-	CASNVQGPNSPLHF	TGTGCCAGCAATGTACAGGGCCCGAATTCACCCCTCCACTTT
TRBV19	few	TRBJ1-2	-	CASSIDQAGSYGYTF	TGTGCCAGTAGTATAGATCAGGCCGGGAGCTATGGCTACACCTTC
TRBV4-3	-	TRBJ2-7	-	CASSQERTPAYEQYF	TGCGCCAGCAGCCAAGAGCGGACACCCGCCTACGAGCAGTACTTC
TRBV7-2	-	TRBJ1-1	-	CASSFIDSGDTEAFF	TGTGCCAGCAGCTTTATCGACAGTGGGGACACTGAAGCTTTCTTT
TRBV30	-	TRBJ1-2	TRBD1	CAWSGTDYGYTF	TGTGCCTGGAGCGGGACAGACTATGGCTACACCTTC
TRBV7-6	-	TRBJ1-1	-	CASSLPRNAPNTEAFF	TGTGCCAGCAGCTTACCCAGAAATGCACCAAACACTGAAGCTTTCTTT
TRBV19	-	TRBJ2-5	TRBD2	CASSIAGGLAGKETQYF	TGTGCCAGTAGTATAGCGGGGGGACTAGCGGGGAAAGAGACCCAGTACTTC
TRBV4-1	-	TRBJ2-6	-	CASSRLTHGSGANVLTF	TGCGCCAGCAGCCGATTAACCCACGGCTCTGGGGCCAACGTCCTGACTTTC
TRBV21-1	-	TRBJ1-1	-	CASSKGSAGRGWDTEAFF	TGTGCCAGCAGCAAAGGCTCGGCAGGCCGGGGTTGGGACACTGAAGCTTTCTTT
TRBV30	-	TRBJ1-4	-	CAYLRHVTDEKLFF	TGTGCCTACCTTCGACACGTTACTGACGAAAAACTGTTTTTT
TRBV7-6	-	TRBJ2-1	TRBD1	CASSLAMDRGQFF	TGTGCCAGCAGCTTAGCGATGGACAGGGGGCAGTTCTTC
TRBV30	-	TRBJ1-2	-	CAWSVPGGSYTF	TGTGCCTGGAGTGTACCCGGGGGAAGCTACACCTTC
TRBV7-9	-	TRBJ2-7	TRBD1	CASSTRTGGTSIPLMQYF	TGTGCCAGCAGCACGCGGACAGGGGGCACCTCAATCCCGCTTATGCAGTACTTC
TRBV6-5	-	TRBJ1-5	TRBD1	CASSPDRASNQPQHF	TGTGCCAGCAGTCCTGACAGGGCGAGCAATCAGCCCCAGCATTTT
TRBV7-2	-	TRBJ2-5	-	CASSPRSPGLGAKETQYF	TGTGCCAGCAGCCCCCGGTCGCCAGGGTTAGGGGCGAAAGAGACCCAGTACTTC
TRBV7-2	-	TRBJ1-2	TRBD1	CASSLGGQGIRYGYTF	TGTGCCAGCAGCTTAGGGGGACAGGGGATTCGGTATGGCTACACCTTC
TRBV21-1	-	TRBJ1-2	-	CASSERDRANYGYTF	TGTGCCAGCAGCGAGCGGGACAGGGCGAACTATGGCTACACCTTC
TRBV5-1	-	TRBJ2-1	TRBD2	CASSISGGGNEQFF	TGCGCCAGCAGCATAAGCGGGGGTGGGAATGAGCAGTTCTTC
TRBV6-4	-	TRBJ2-1	-	CASRGKKTLDSQRFF	TGTGCCAGCAGGGGAAAAAAGACACTGGACAGCCAGCGGTTCTTC
TRBV28	-	TRBJ1-2	-	CASSLERRAGFDGYTF	TGTGCCAGCAGTTTAGAACGCCGAGCGGGCTTTGATGGCTACACCTTC
TRBV27	-	TRBJ2-7	TRBD1	CASRGTGVSYEQYF	TGTGCCAGCAGGGGGACAGGGGTGTCCTACGAGCAGTACTTC
TRBV6-5	-	TRBJ2-2	TRBD2	CASTYGGDTGELFF	TGTGCCAGCACCTACGGGGGGGACACCGGGGAGCTGTTTTTT
TRBV6-5	-	TRBJ1-5	-	CVSTRQGSNQPQHF	TGTGTCAGCACGCGCCAGGGAAGCAATCAGCCCCAGCATTTT
TRBV9	-	TRBJ2-5	TRBD2	CASSVAGPAGGQETQYF	TGTGCCAGCAGCGTAGCGGGGCCAGCGGGGGGCCAAGAGACCCAGTACTTC
TRBV28	-	TRBJ1-5	-	CASLPTGNWYQPQHF	TGTGCCAGTCTCCCAACAGGGAATTGGTATCAGCCCCAGCATTTT
TRBV29-1	-	TRBJ2-2	TRBD2	CSVRTSGGNTGELFF	TGCAGCGTTCGGACTAGCGGGGGGAACACCGGGGAGCTGTTTTTT
TRBV7-9	-	TRBJ2-2	-	CASIPQKNTGELFF	TGTGCCAGCATCCCACAGAAGAACACCGGGGAGCTGTTTTTT
TRBV7-8	-	TRBJ2-7	-	CASSLGQLRFTYEQYF	TGTGCCAGCAGCTTAGGACAGCTAAGATTTACCTACGAGCAGTACTTC